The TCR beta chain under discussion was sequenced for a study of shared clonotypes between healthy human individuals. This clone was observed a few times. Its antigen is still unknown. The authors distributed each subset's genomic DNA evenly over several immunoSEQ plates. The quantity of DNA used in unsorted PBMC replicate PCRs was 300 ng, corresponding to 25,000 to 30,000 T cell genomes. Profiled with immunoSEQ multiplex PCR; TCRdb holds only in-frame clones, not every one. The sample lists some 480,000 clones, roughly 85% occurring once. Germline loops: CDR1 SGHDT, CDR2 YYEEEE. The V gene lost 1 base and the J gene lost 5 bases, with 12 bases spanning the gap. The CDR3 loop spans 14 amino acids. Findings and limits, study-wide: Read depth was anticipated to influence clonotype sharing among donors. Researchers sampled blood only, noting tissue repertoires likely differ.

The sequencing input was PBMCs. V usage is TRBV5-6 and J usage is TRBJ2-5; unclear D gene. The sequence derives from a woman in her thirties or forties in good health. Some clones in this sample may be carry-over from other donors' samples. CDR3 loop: CASSLLAGSETQYF. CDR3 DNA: TGTGCCAGCAGCTTGTTAGCCGGATCGGAGACCCAGTACTTC.